Listed below are T cell receptor beta chains from one sample, sequenced in a study of cytomegalovirus exposure and HLA in healthy donors. Sequencing used immunoSEQ multiplex PCR; TCRdb keeps in-frame clones, though not all of them. Counted here are tens of thousands of clones, about nine tenths occurring once; the ten biggest clones make up more than 7.5%. Sequencing was done on a sample of PBMCs. These receptors were collected from a woman in her forties in good health and CMV-seropositive. CDR3s include the opening cysteine and the closing phenylalanine or tryptophan. Fields, in order: J gene, CDR3 length, clone size, D gene, V gene, CDR3 DNA, CDR3 protein. The D gene is left open where the match is weak. For some rows the clone size is stated as once, few or many, or as a class when expanded; others skip it.

TRBJ2-5	14	once	TRBD1	TRBV6-5	TGTGCCAGCAGTCCAGGTTCAGGGGGTGAGACCCAGTACTTC	CASSPGSGGETQYF
TRBJ2-3	12	-	-	TRBV10-3	TGTGCCACCCGCGGGGGCTTAGATACGCAGTATTTT	CATRGGLDTQYF
TRBJ1-2	16	-	-	TRBV28	TGTGCCAGCAGTTTAGGGGGCGCGGGGGGGAACTATGGCTACACCTTC	CASSLGGAGGNYGYTF
TRBJ2-2	14	-	-	TRBV6-5	TGTGCCAGCATTTCGGGGGCGAACACCGGGGAGCTGTTTTTT	CASISGANTGELFF
TRBJ2-2	14	-	TRBD1	TRBV2	TGTGCCAGAAAGGGACAGGGGGGCACCGGGGAGCTGTTTTTT	CARKGQGGTGELFF
TRBJ1-2	15	-	TRBD1	TRBV6-1	TGTGCCAGCAGTATAGTCCGGGACAGGGCCTATGGCTACACCTTC	CASSIVRDRAYGYTF
TRBJ1-5	15	-	TRBD1	TRBV18	TGTGCCAGCTCACCGACAGGGAGCAGCAATCAGCCCCAGCATTTT	CASSPTGSSNQPQHF
TRBJ2-7	12	-	-	TRBV10-3	TGTGCCATCAGGGGAGCCGCAGACGAGCAGTACTTC	CAIRGAADEQYF
TRBJ2-3	15	-	-	TRBV4-1	TGCGCCAGCAGCCAAGGACAGTTCGGCACAGATACGCAGTATTTT	CASSQGQFGTDTQYF
TRBJ1-5	14	-	-	TRBV21-1	TGTATCTACGGGTGGGGGCGATGTAATCAGCCCCAGCATTTT	CIYGWGRCNQPQHF
TRBJ1-2	11	-	-	TRBV7-2	TGTGCCAGCAGCTCAAACTATGGCTACACCTTC	CASSSNYGYTF
TRBJ2-1	16	-	-	TRBV7-2	TGTGCCAGCAGCCCGGAGGGACGGACCTCCTACAATGAGCAGTTCTTC	CASSPEGRTSYNEQFF
TRBJ1-3	15	-	-	TRBV7-9	TGTTCCAGCAGCTTAGTTGGGGCATCTGGAAACACCATATATTTT	CSSSLVGASGNTIYF
TRBJ2-3	15	once	TRBD2	TRBV6-1	TGTGCCAGCAGTGAAGCCCCGAGCAGCGGGAGCACGCAGTATTTT	CASSEAPSSGSTQYF
TRBJ2-3	16	-	-	TRBV28	TGTGCCAGCTGTGCCCTAATGACAGGAACCACAGATACGCAGTATTTT	CASCALMTGTTDTQYF
TRBJ2-1	14	-	-	TRBV11-2	TGTGCCAGCAGCTTAGATCAGGTTAGTGAGGAGCAGTTCTTC	CASSLDQVSEEQFF
TRBJ2-7	14	-	TRBD1	TRBV5-4	TGTGCCAGCAGCTTTCGGGACAGCCACTACGAGCAGTACTTC	CASSFRDSHYEQYF
TRBJ2-7	13	-	TRBD1	TRBV5-4	TGTGCCAGCAACCCGGGACAGTCCTACGAGCAGTACTTC	CASNPGQSYEQYF
TRBJ2-1	14	-	-	TRBV6-6	TGTGCCAGCAGTAGGGGGTTCTCCTACAATGAGCAGTTCTTC	CASSRGFSYNEQFF
TRBJ1-5	15	-	-	TRBV7-2	TGTGCCAGCAGCTCAAATAGTGGGAGAGAGGAGCCCCAGCATTTT	CASSSNSGREEPQHF
TRBJ1-4	12	-	-	TRBV6-6	TGTGCCAGCAGGGGCCGTGATGAAAAACTGTTTTTT	CASRGRDEKLFF
TRBJ2-1	13	-	-	TRBV28	TGTGCCAGCAGCCAAACTCATCTGGATGAGCAGTTCTTC	CASSQTHLDEQFF
TRBJ2-2	16	few	-	TRBV15	TGTGCCACCAGCAGAGATCTCGGACAGTACACCGGGGAGCTGTTTTTT	CATSRDLGQYTGELFF
TRBJ1-1	12	-	TRBD1	TRBV18	TGTGCCAGCTCACGGCAGGGGGCTGAAGCTTTCTTT	CASSRQGAEAFF
TRBJ2-3	17	-	-	TRBV28	TGTGCCAGCAGTTTCAGGGAAAACAGAGCTAGCACAGATACGCAGTATTTT	CASSFRENRASTDTQYF
TRBJ2-3	14	once	-	TRBV7-8	TGTGCCAGCAGCTTAGGACAGGGCACAGATACGCAGTATTTT	CASSLGQGTDTQYF
TRBJ2-1	17	-	TRBD2	TRBV28	TGTGCCAGCAGTTCCTCGGGGGAGGGGACCACCTACAATGAGCAGTTCTTC	CASSSSGEGTTYNEQFF
TRBJ2-1	16	-	TRBD1	TRBV5-4	TGTGCCAGCAGCAAGGGGGGGACAGGGGCGTACAATGAGCAGTTCTTC	CASSKGGTGAYNEQFF
TRBJ2-7	15	-	TRBD2	TRBV27	TGTGCCAGCAGTTTCGGGACTAGCGGGAGAAACGAGCAGTACTTC	CASSFGTSGRNEQYF
TRBJ1-1	14	-	-	TRBV5-8	TGTGCCAGCAGCTTGGTGGGCAGGGGCGGGGAAGCTTTCTTT	CASSLVGRGGEAFF
TRBJ2-1	14	-	TRBD2	TRBV7-2	TGTGCCAGCTCGGTAGCGGGGGCCTACAATGAGCAGTTCTTC	CASSVAGAYNEQFF
TRBJ1-6	14	-	TRBD1	TRBV5-1	TGCGCCAGCAGCAAAGACAGGGGTAATTCACCCCTCCACTTT	CASSKDRGNSPLHF
TRBJ2-3	15	-	TRBD2	TRBV2	TGTGCCAGCAGTCTTGGCGGGGGGGCCGTTGATACGCAGTATTTT	CASSLGGGAVDTQYF
TRBJ2-3	15	-	-	TRBV7-9	TGTGCCAGCATGCTTTTCCCGAGGGAGGCAGATACGCAGTATTTT	CASMLFPREADTQYF
TRBJ1-3	14	-	-	TRBV5-1	TGCGCCAGCAGCCCCCGGGGCTCTGGAAACACCATATATTTT	CASSPRGSGNTIYF
TRBJ2-7	14	-	-	TRBV7-9	TGTTCCAGCAGCTTATTGGAGGTTGGCTACGAGCAGTACTTC	CSSSLLEVGYEQYF
TRBJ2-7	14	-	-	TRBV13	TGTGCCAGCAGCTTATCGCGGGGGCCTCGGGAGCAGTACTTC	CASSLSRGPREQYF
TRBJ1-3	16	-	-	TRBV18	TGTGCCAGCTCACCGACCCGGGGTCACTCTGGAAACACCATATATTTT	CASSPTRGHSGNTIYF
TRBJ2-3	14	-	-	TRBV5-6	TGTGCCAGCAGCTTTGCTAGCAGCACAGATACGCAGTATTTT	CASSFASSTDTQYF
TRBJ2-3	12	-	-	TRBV9	TGTGCCAGCAGCGAAGCACCTGATACGCAGTATTTT	CASSEAPDTQYF
TRBJ2-3	16	-	-	TRBV7-8	TGTGCCAGCAGCTTAAACCCAGGGTTTTCCACAGATACGCAGTATTTT	CASSLNPGFSTDTQYF
TRBJ1-2	18	-	TRBD1	TRBV4-2	TGTGCCAGCAGCCAAAAAAACCCTGGACAGGGGAGAGACTATGGCTACACCTTC	CASSQKNPGQGRDYGYTF
TRBJ2-2	17	-	TRBD1	TRBV5-1	TGCGCCAGCAGCCTAGGCGCCGGGACAGTAAACACCGGGGAGCTGTTTTTT	CASSLGAGTVNTGELFF
TRBJ2-3	15	-	TRBD1	TRBV19	TGTGCCAGTAGTCCCTCTTCGACAGGGGGTTACACGCAGTATTTT	CASSPSSTGGYTQYF